This entry features one T cell receptor beta chain sequence. At one end, the junction sequence differs from germline, possibly due to a read error. The entry originates in a study of shared T cell receptors in the human thymus. TCRdb's copy holds only in-frame clones and misses some; the assay was immunoSEQ multiplex PCR. This table has hundreds of thousands of clones, 88% appearing once. These sequences were also reported in another study, on human thymus T cells.

The sample was thymocytes. The origin of this receptor is a boy in the first two years of life with a congenital heart defect.

For the CDR3, the DNA is TGTGCCAGCAGTCGGTGGGGGCGCAAGCAGCCCCAGCATTTT. Protein product: CASSRWGRKQPQHF. This chain joins TRBV27 and TRBJ1-5, with D perhaps matching TRBD1 (6 bases). Germline CDR1 reads MNHEY; CDR2 reads SMNVEV (reference sequence). The CDR3 has 14 amino acids.